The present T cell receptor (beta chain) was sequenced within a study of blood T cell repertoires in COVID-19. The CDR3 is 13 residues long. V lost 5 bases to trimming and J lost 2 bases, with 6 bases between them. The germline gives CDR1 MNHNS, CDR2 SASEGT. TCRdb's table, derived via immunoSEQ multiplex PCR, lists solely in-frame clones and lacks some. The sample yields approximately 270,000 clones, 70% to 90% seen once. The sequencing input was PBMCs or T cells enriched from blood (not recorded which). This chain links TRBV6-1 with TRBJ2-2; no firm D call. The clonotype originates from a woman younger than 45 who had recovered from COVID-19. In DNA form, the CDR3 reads TGTGCCAGCAGTCCCCTAAACACCGGGGAGCTGTTTTTT. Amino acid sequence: CASSPLNTGELFF.